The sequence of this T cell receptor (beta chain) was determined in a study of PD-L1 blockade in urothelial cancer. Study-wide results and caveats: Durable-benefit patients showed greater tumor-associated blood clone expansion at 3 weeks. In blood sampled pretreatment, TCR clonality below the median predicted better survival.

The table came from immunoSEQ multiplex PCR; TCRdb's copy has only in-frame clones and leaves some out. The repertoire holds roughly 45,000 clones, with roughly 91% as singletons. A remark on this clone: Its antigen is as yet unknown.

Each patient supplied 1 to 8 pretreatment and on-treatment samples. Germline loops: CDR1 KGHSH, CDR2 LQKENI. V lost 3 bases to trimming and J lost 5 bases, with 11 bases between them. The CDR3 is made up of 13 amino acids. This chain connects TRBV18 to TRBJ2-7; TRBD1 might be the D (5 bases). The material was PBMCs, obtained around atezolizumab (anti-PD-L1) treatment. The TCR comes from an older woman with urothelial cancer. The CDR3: CASSPVSRDEQYF. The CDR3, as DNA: TGTGCCAGCTCACCTGTTAGCAGGGACGAGCAGTACTTC. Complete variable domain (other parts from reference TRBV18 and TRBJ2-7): NAGVMQNPRHLVRRRGQEARLRCSPMKGHSHVYWYRQLPEEGLKFMVYLQKENIIDESGMPKERFSAEFPKEGPSILRIQQVVRGDSAAYFCASSPVSRDEQYFGPGTRLTVT.